The 4 T cell receptor beta chains given below trace back to one sample, sequenced in a study of T cell clusters in autoimmune cytopenias. Each sample's input was around 250 ng genomic DNA, 40,000 or so genome equivalents. TRB was amplified by touch-down multiplex PCR, primer pools A and B combined. For each CDR3 protein, TCRdb gives one entry from its re-call of the multiplex PCR reads, without DNA. This sample contains 3,900 or so distinct CDR3 sequences. Sequencing was done on a sample of peripheral blood. The receptor source for this set is a human donor with an autoimmune cytopenia or autoimmune hepatitis (not recorded which).

The chain is built from TRBV5-4 and TRBJ1-1. Germline values: CDR1 SGHNT, CDR2 YYREEE (reference sequence). This CDR3 spans 14 amino acids. The CDR3 region is CASSSGTWSTEAFF.

This clonotype is medium-sized (0.01 to 0.1%) by frequency. The chain couples TRBV6-5 to TRBJ2-7; TCRdb calls TRBD2, which cannot be checked without DNA. CDR1 and CDR2 from the germline V gene are MNHEY and SVGAGI. The CDR3 is 16 residues long. The CDR3 loop is CASSQGASGGIYEQYF.

The rearrangement links TRBV7-9 to TRBJ1-1; TCRdb returns TRBD1, unconfirmable since there is no DNA. CDR1 is SEHNR, CDR2 FQNEAQ, per germline (reference sequence). The CDR3 loop spans 17 amino acids. CDR3 protein: CASSLGGTGGVRGEAFF.

Considering frequency, this clonotype is medium-sized. The chain is built from TRBV5-5 and TRBJ2-1; absent DNA, TCRdb's TRBD1 call cannot be checked. The CDR3 consists of 13 residues. Germline V gene lookup returns CDR1 SGHKS and CDR2 YYEKEE (reference sequence). The CDR3 protein is CASSLGPGNEQFF.